These T cell receptor beta chains were read from a single sample in a study of blood T cells in healthy people across ages. One entry per CDR3 protein, called by TCRdb with MiXCR from the 5' RACE reads. This table has about 640,000 distinct CDR3 sequences, under 65% appearing once. Sequenced sample: blood. The origin of the receptors is a man aged 60 to 75 in good health. CDR3s include the opening cysteine and the closing phenylalanine or tryptophan. D genes are given only for firm matches. Rows may omit the clone size; those that give it use once, few, many or a size class.

v_call,clone_size,j_call,d_call,cdr3_aa,cdr3_nt
TRBV3-1,few,TRBJ2-7,-,CASSQEGTSYEQYF,TGTGCCAGCAGCCAAGAAGGGACAAGCTACGAGCAGTACTTC
TRBV12-3/TRBV12-4,-,TRBJ2-1,TRBD2,CASSFERGGEQFF,TGTGCCAGCAGTTTCGAGCGGGGGGGAGAGCAGTTCTTC
TRBV12-3/TRBV12-4,-,TRBJ1-4,-,CASSPRGGWNEKLFF,TGTGCCAGCAGTCCTCGTGGGGGTTGGAATGAAAAACTGTTTTTT
TRBV6-5,-,TRBJ2-4,TRBD2,CASSRDYRDIQYF,TGTGCCAGCAGCAGGGACTATAGGGACATTCAGTACTTC
TRBV9,-,TRBJ2-1,-,CASSVMGAGANEQFF,TGTGCCAGCAGCGTAATGGGGGCCGGGGCCAATGAGCAGTTCTTC
TRBV12-3/TRBV12-4,-,TRBJ2-1,TRBD1,CASRPGQGGREQFF,TGTGCCAGCAGGCCGGGACAGGGTGGTCGGGAGCAGTTCTTC
TRBV5-1,-,TRBJ2-1,-,CASSQLTGTSPPPYNEQFF,TGCGCCAGCAGCCAGCTGACGGGGACCAGTCCCCCCCCCTACAATGAGCAGTTCTTC
TRBV18,-,TRBJ1-4,-,CASAAGAIGKLFF,TGTGCCAGCGCGGCTGGGGCTATCGGAAAACTGTTTTTT
TRBV7-2,once,TRBJ2-1,TRBD1,CASSPVGQRNNEQFF,TGTGCCAGCAGCCCCGTGGGACAGAGAAACAATGAGCAGTTCTTC
TRBV12-3/TRBV12-4,few,TRBJ2-7,TRBD2,CASTLTSGGPLGEQYF,TGTGCCAGCACCCTTACTAGCGGGGGCCCTCTGGGGGAGCAGTACTTC
TRBV28,-,TRBJ1-5,TRBD1,CASSFLGQGPSQPQHF,TGTGCCAGCAGTTTCCTAGGACAGGGACCGAGTCAGCCCCAGCATTTT
TRBV3-1,-,TRBJ2-7,-,CASSQGLGGFEQYF,TGTGCCAGCAGCCAAGGGCTCGGGGGCTTCGAGCAGTACTTC
TRBV27,once,TRBJ2-3,-,CARGPSSSDTQYF,TGTGCCAGGGGCCCCAGCTCGTCAGATACGCAGTATTTT
TRBV2,-,TRBJ1-1,TRBD1,CASSEALHTGAGRTEAFF,TGTGCCAGCAGTGAAGCCCTACATACAGGGGCGGGAAGGACTGAAGCTTTCTTT
TRBV28,-,TRBJ2-3,TRBD1,CASSFSSGTGGDTQYF,TGTGCCAGCAGTTTCTCCTCCGGGACAGGGGGAGATACGCAGTATTTT
TRBV12-3/TRBV12-4,-,TRBJ2-2,-,CASSLIVNGELFF,TGTGCCAGCAGTTTAATCGTGAACGGGGAGCTGTTTTTT
TRBV14,-,TRBJ1-2,-,CASSQDRTAGYTF,TGTGCCAGCAGCCAAGATCGAACGGCTGGCTACACCTTC
TRBV5-1,-,TRBJ2-1,-,CASSLAAASSYNEQFF,TGCGCCAGCAGCTTGGCGGCAGCTAGCTCCTACAATGAGCAGTTCTTC
TRBV5-1,-,TRBJ1-1,-,CASSFPRVNEAFF,TGCGCCAGCAGCTTCCCACGTGTCAATGAAGCTTTCTTT
TRBV5-1,-,TRBJ1-4,-,CASSLAQRVDEKPFF,TGCGCCAGCAGCTTGGCCCAGAGGGTTGATGAAAAACCGTTTTTT
TRBV13,-,TRBJ2-3,TRBD1,CASSPRGLGQGHVVTQYF,TGTGCCAGCAGCCCCAGAGGGTTAGGACAGGGCCACGTCGTTACGCAGTATTTT
TRBV29-1,few,TRBJ2-1,-,CSLSISRNNEQFF,TGCAGCCTCAGTATCTCGAGGAACAATGAGCAGTTCTTC
TRBV11-2,-,TRBJ2-7,-,CASSSGGRGNFYEQYF,TGTGCCAGCAGTTCCGGTGGTAGGGGTAACTTCTACGAGCAGTACTTC
TRBV11-2,-,TRBJ1-6,-,CASSLVAGLTDSPLHF,TGTGCCAGCAGCTTAGTGGCAGGCCTCACGGATTCACCCCTCCACTTT
TRBV18,few,TRBJ2-3,-,CASSPVGESTDTQYF,TGTGCCAGCTCACCGGTGGGGGAAAGCACAGATACGCAGTATTTT
TRBV7-2,-,TRBJ1-2,-,CASSPGLGSYYGYTF,TGTGCCAGCAGCCCTGGATTAGGCAGCTACTATGGCTACACCTTC
TRBV3-1,-,TRBJ2-5,TRBD2,CASSQDGTSGHNKQYF,TGTGCCAGCAGCCAAGATGGGACTAGCGGCCACAATAAGCAGTACTTC
TRBV29-1,-,TRBJ2-7,-,CSARGSSCEQYF,TGCAGCGCCCGCGGATCCTCCTGCGAGCAGTACTTT
TRBV4-2,-,TRBJ1-2,TRBD1,CASSQEDRGDYGYTF,TGTGCCAGCAGCCAAGAAGACAGGGGTGACTATGGCTACACCTTC
TRBV15,-,TRBJ2-5,TRBD2,CATRSGTSVETQYF,TGTGCCACCAGAAGTGGGACTAGCGTGGAGACCCAGTACTTC
TRBV6-1,-,TRBJ1-4,TRBD1,CASSLTGTENEKLFF,TGTGCCAGCAGTTTAACCGGGACAGAGAATGAAAAACTGTTTTTT
TRBV25-1,-,TRBJ2-2,-,CASSEFAGDTGELFF,TGTGCCAGCAGTGAATTTGCAGGGGACACCGGGGAGCTGTTTTTT
TRBV20-1,-,TRBJ1-6,-,CSARDIRSSYNSPLHF,TGCAGTGCCCGGGACATCCGTAGCTCCTATAATTCACCCCTCCACTTT
TRBV12-3/TRBV12-4,-,TRBJ2-5,TRBD2,CASSSDPGLVPGTQYF,TGTGCCAGCAGTTCCGACCCGGGACTAGTCCCAGGGACCCAGTACTTC
TRBV6-6,-,TRBJ1-2,-,CASRIDRGGYTF,TGTGCCAGCAGGATCGACAGAGGAGGCTACACCTTC
TRBV6-5,-,TRBJ2-5,-,CASSSEGGTQYF,TGTGCCAGCAGCTCAGAAGGCGGGACCCAGTACTTC
TRBV12-3/TRBV12-4,-,TRBJ1-4,-,CASSSQGREKLFF,TGTGCCAGCAGTTCACAGGGACGGGAAAAACTGTTTTTT
TRBV2,-,TRBJ1-4,-,CASSESAAEKLFF,TGTGCCAGCAGTGAATCGGCTGCAGAAAAACTGTTTTTT
TRBV2,-,TRBJ2-3,-,CASRPTTGTPFHTQYF,TGTGCCAGCAGGCCGACAACCGGGACTCCCTTCCATACGCAGTATTTT
TRBV2,many,TRBJ1-2,TRBD1,CASSRDSGNGYTF,TGTGCCAGCAGTCGGGACAGTGGAAATGGCTACACCTTC
TRBV18,-,TRBJ2-6,-,CASSLTQGSSGANVLTF,TGTGCCAGCTCACTCACGCAAGGATCTTCTGGGGCCAACGTCCTGACTTTC
TRBV12-3/TRBV12-4,few,TRBJ2-5,-,CASSLLFPSETQYF,TGTGCCAGCAGTTTGCTTTTTCCAAGCGAGACCCAGTACTTC
TRBV5-1,few,TRBJ2-1,-,CASSSAPGDYNEQFF,TGCGCCAGCAGCTCGGCCCCGGGGGACTACAATGAGCAGTTCTTC
TRBV20-1,-,TRBJ1-1,-,CSAPEGRSTEAFF,TGCAGTGCTCCAGAGGGACGGAGCACTGAAGCTTTCTTT
TRBV29-1,-,TRBJ1-2,-,CSVVVQAYGYTF,TGCAGCGTTGTAGTCCAGGCCTATGGCTACACCTTC
TRBV29-1,many,TRBJ2-7,TRBD2,CSVRTSAGEQYF,TGCAGCGTTCGGACTAGCGCCGGCGAGCAGTACTTC
TRBV7-2,-,TRBJ2-5,TRBD2,CASSLSSGGTQETQYF,TGTGCCAGCAGCTTATCTAGCGGGGGTACGCAAGAGACCCAGTACTTC
TRBV20-1,once,TRBJ1-1,-,CSASGLNTEAFF,TGCAGTGCTAGTGGGCTGAACACTGAAGCTTTCTTT
TRBV6-6,-,TRBJ2-7,TRBD1,CASTLLTGGEQYF,TGTGCCAGCACCCTCCTGACAGGGGGCGAGCAGTACTTC
TRBV2,few,TRBJ2-5,TRBD1,CASTGDQETQYF,TGTGCCAGTACAGGGGATCAGGAGACCCAGTACTTC
TRBV7-9,many,TRBJ2-7,-,CASSFGIRGEQYF,TGTGCCAGCAGCTTTGGGATACGGGGGGAGCAGTACTTC
TRBV29-1,once,TRBJ2-7,TRBD1,CSVAQTGGCEQYF,TGCAGCGTTGCCCAGACAGGGGGCTGCGAGCAGTACTTC
TRBV3-1,-,TRBJ1-2,-,CASSQSPGELWLGTF,TGTGCCAGCAGCCAATCACCAGGGGAATTGTGGCTAGGCACCTTC
TRBV5-5,-,TRBJ2-1,-,CASSLRHLENEQFF,TGTGCCAGCAGCCTCCGCCACCTCGAGAATGAGCAGTTCTTC
TRBV11-3,few,TRBJ2-7,-,CASSLDGQTYEQYF,TGTGCCAGCAGCTTAGACGGACAGACCTACGAGCAGTACTTC